This T cell receptor (beta chain) was captured in a study of blood T cell repertoires in COVID-19. Study-level background: The study drew acute and convalescent COVID-19 samples from the United States, Italy and Spain. T cells, B-cell-depleted T cells, or PBMCs provided the cDNA or gDNA that served as material.

Under the authors' procedure: Cell counts per sample came from amplifying reference gene primers. Libraries were prepared by immunoSEQ multiplex PCR; TCRdb keeps only in-frame clonotypes and omits some of them. Clonal size and the V and J genes are those of that table, whereas D and trimming came from the DNA. Seen here are some 150,000 clones, approximately 83% observed once, and the top ten hold under 9.5%. Germline loops: CDR1 MNHEY, CDR2 SVGAGI. The length of the CDR3 is 15 residues. The V segment lost 4 bases and the J segment 1 base; nucleotides outside the gene matches: 5. The sequence was obtained from a human donor in a cohort sampled during active COVID-19. The specimen sequenced was peripheral blood. V and J are TRBV6-5 and TRBJ2-3; 7 positions match TRBD2. The CDR3 sequence is CASSSQRGRTDTQYF. Written as DNA, the CDR3 is TGTGCCAGCAGTTCCCAGCGGGGTCGCACAGATACGCAGTATTTT.